The entry below gives a single T cell receptor (beta chain) sequence along with its context. Which antigen it targets is not known. No qualities accompany the bases; no much larger clone lies one base away. These data belong to a study of cytomegalovirus exposure and HLA in healthy donors (dated by TCRdb to about 2017). In the study overall: The 650 to 750 repertoires of the first cohort and the 120 validation repertoires were produced on the same platform, according to a later analysis. The study aimed to test whether signatures of past pathogen exposure could be identified by cataloging public T cell receptors. In addition to the first cohort of several hundred subjects, a separate validation cohort of approximately 120 different subjects was used. To predict cytomegalovirus infection status, the study combined high-throughput TCR immunosequencing, statistical association of individual TCRs with disease status, and machine learning. Paper-wide results and their limitations: The classifier was reported to diagnose cytomegalovirus status with high specificity and sensitivity in both the original and validation cohorts. A few of the identified cytomegalovirus-associated TCR beta chains were confirmed in vitro to be specific for cytomegalovirus antigens. Most TCR sequences were observed very rarely across donors, whereas some public TCRs were present in many individuals. A total of 164 TCR beta chains were listed by the study as associated with cytomegalovirus. A later analysis lacked HLA typing for the validation cohort, so it scored co-occurrence in that cohort across all 120 repertoires. It was suggested by the authors that the approach could potentially be generalized to other disease states and immunological phenotypes. In a later analysis, TCRs clustered in the first cohort were found to also tend to co-occur in the 110 or so validation repertoires, with roughly 93% of cluster scores above 0.

The library was built by means of the immunoSEQ multiplex PCR assay. The authors processed their data as follows. A statistical classification framework was built for diagnosing cytomegalovirus status from the catalog of TCR beta chain sequences. TCRdb re-hosts the immuneACCESS table, in-frame sequences only. Its copies lack some clones; in the studies checked, an unresolved V gene accounts for under half of them, and the cause for the rest is not known. Clonal size and the V and J genes are those of that table, whereas D and trimming came from the DNA. In this sample the table shows roughly 56,000 clones, roughly 93% of which occur a single time. The ten most abundant clones make up 1.5% to 2% of the sample. The donors were included in the validation cohort of roughly 130 subjects, a group kept apart from the roughly 670-subject first cohort. The CDR3 goes from the cysteine to the phenylalanine over 15 residues. Kept here is only the CDR3 DNA, which spans 45 bases and is read in frame from base 1. The CDR1 and CDR2 encoded by the germline V gene are KGHSH and LQKENI. Trimming accounts for 4 bases at V and 2 bases at J, while the number of junction bases matched to no gene is 4.

The receptor's source is a woman aged 18-35 years in good health and CMV-seropositive. The rearranged segments are TRBV18 and TRBJ1-4; 7 central nucleotides agree with TRBD1. Sequenced sample: PBMCs. CDR3 reads: CASSLQGGTNEKLFF. The bases read TGTGCCAGCTCACTCCAGGGGGGCACTAATGAAAAACTGTTTTTT. Extended through the reference TRBV18 and TRBJ1-4 proteins, this CDR3 yields the full variable domain: NAGVMQNPRHLVRRRGQEARLRCSPMKGHSHVYWYRQLPEEGLKFMVYLQKENIIDESGMPKERFSAEFPKEGPSILRIQQVVRGDSAAYFCASSLQGGTNEKLFFGSGTQLSVL.